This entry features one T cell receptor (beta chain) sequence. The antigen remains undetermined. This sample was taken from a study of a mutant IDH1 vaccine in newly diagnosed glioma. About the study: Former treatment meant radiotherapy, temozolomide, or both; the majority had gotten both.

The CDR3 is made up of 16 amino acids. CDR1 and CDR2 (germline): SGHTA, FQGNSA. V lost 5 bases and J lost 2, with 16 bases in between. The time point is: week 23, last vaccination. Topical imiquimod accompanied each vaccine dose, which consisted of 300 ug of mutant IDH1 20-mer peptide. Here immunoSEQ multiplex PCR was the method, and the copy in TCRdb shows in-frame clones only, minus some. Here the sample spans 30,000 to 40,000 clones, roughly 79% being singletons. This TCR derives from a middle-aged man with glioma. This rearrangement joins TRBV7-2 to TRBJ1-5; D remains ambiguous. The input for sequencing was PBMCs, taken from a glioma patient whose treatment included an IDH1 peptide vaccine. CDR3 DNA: TGTGCCAGCAGCGCCCTGGGAGGGAAGGGCAATCAGCCCCAGCATTTT. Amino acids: CASSALGGKGNQPQHF.